Below are 2 T cell receptor beta chains sequenced from a single sample in a study of shared clonotypes between healthy human individuals. Cells designated naive CD8 were CD45RO-negative and were positively selected for CCR7, with terminally differentiated effector memory CD45RA+ cells excluded. Measured with immunoSEQ multiplex PCR; TCRdb has only the in-frame clones, and not every one. This sample yields about 820,000 clones, of which 90% to 95% are seen a single time; more than 20% belongs to the top ten. Sequenced: naive CD8+ T cells sorted from blood. These receptors originate from a man aged 25-45 years in good health.

Only one count was recorded for this clone. The V gene is TRBV10-2, the J gene TRBJ2-1; TRBD2 matches at 13 bases. This CDR3 region has 19 residues. Germline CDR1 is WSHSY and CDR2 is SAAADI. Unmatched junction bases numbered 15, after V lost 3 bases and J lost 7 bases. The CDR3 here is CASSDAGTSGAGGYNEQFF. For the CDR3, the DNA is TGCGCCAGCAGTGACGCCGGGACTAGCGGGGCCGGGGGATATAATGAGCAGTTCTTC.

In this sample, this clone turned up once. CDR3 nucleotides: TGCAGCGCCGGGGCGGGAGGGCCCCGGGATGAGCAGTTCTTC. Translated: CSAGAGGPRDEQFF. V usage is TRBV29-1 and J usage is TRBJ2-1, with 9 nucleotides matching TRBD2. The ends lost 7 bases at V and 8 bases at J; junction bases unmatched: 12. Germline V lookup: CDR1 SQVTM, CDR2 ANQGSEA. The CDR3 length is 14 residues.